The subject of this entry is one T cell receptor (beta chain). Its recognized antigen is unknown. Base quality data are lacking; no much larger clone is found one base away. Enrolling through a virtual design, the prospective study's participants ranged in age from roughly 18 to 89 years and lived across 20 to 25 United States geographic areas. Cohort assignment in the prospective study relied on participant-reported clinical history from a screening survey and a study questionnaire. Recovered participants in ImmuneRACE Cohort 3 were defined as having two consecutive negative NP/OP PCR tests, clearance from a healthcare professional, or resolution of symptoms. In the prospective study, mobile phlebotomists collected whole blood, serum and a nasopharyngeal or oropharyngeal swab from each participant. Participants in the prospective study had the option to provide additional blood draws and questionnaires over a roughly two-month period. Before DNA extraction, prospective study blood samples were shipped either frozen or at room temperature.

This specimen comes from a study of blood T cell repertoires in COVID-19 (dated by TCRdb to between 2020 and 2021). Broadly, across the study: Samples covering the acute and convalescent phases of COVID-19 were provided by collaborators in the United States, Italy and Spain. A freely available public database, intended as a resource for researchers studying the immune response to SARS-CoV-2, is where the repertoires were released. Where available, HLA class I and class II types were obtained from metadata supplied by the sample provider rather than from assay-based typing. Subjects who had been exposed to COVID-19, were actively infected with it, or had recovered from it provided the deeply sampled blood TCRbeta repertoires that made up the dataset. The prospective study material was composed of cDNA or gDNA derived from T cells, B-cell-depleted T cells, or PBMCs. Nearly every sample came with metadata listing a de-identified subject ID, COVID-19 status, age in years and sex. Samples came from the ongoing ImmuneRACE study (first 160 participants) plus 1,254 subjects from 6 global collaborators. Beyond this particular receptor, the publication reports: The amount of clinical and demographic metadata varied by source and participant and was provided uncurated.

TCRbeta CDR3 regions were amplified from genomic DNA using the immunoSEQ Assay, a bias-controlled multiplex PCR. The paper's data handling went like this. Nucleated cell counts per sample were estimated from amplification of reference gene primers within the assay. Sequence reads were collapsed and filtered to measure the absolute abundance of every unique TCRbeta CDR3 rearrangement. For each sample, productive Simpson clonality was calculated as the square root of Simpson's diversity index across productive rearrangements. Here the immuneACCESS table is served through TCRdb, limited to in-frame sequences with V and J called. Missing clones are a known gap in these copies; in checked studies unresolved V genes cover under half, and the rest lacks a known reason. D and trimming come from the DNA, and the V and J calls and clone size come from that table. This sample has 290,000 or so clones in its table, and around nine tenths of those were observed once. The ten largest clones take up over 2.5% of the sample.

CDR1 LNHDA and CDR2 SQIVND were looked up in the germline V gene (reference sequence). The CDR3 has 21 amino acids, counting the end cysteine and phenylalanine. Just the 63-base CDR3 DNA is kept, in frame starting at base 1. V trim: 4 bases; J trim: 0 bases; unmatched bases: 16. Sequenced input: PBMCs or T cells enriched from blood (not recorded which). Recombination linked TRBV19 to TRBJ2-6, with 9 bases matching TRBD2. The source is a woman between 18 and 29 years old who had recovered from COVID-19. CDR3 protein: CASSRFRAGGASLSGANVLTF. DNA sequence: TGTGCCAGTAGTAGATTCCGAGCGGGAGGAGCTTCTCTCTCTGGGGCCAACGTCCTGACTTTC.